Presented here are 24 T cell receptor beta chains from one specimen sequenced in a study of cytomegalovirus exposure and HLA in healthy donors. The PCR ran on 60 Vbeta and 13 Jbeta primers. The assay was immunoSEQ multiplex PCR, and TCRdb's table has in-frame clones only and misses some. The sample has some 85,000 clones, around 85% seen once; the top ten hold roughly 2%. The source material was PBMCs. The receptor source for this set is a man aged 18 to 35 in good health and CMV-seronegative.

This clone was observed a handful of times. CDR3: CASSEWLAGIDEQFF. The DNA of the CDR3 is TGCGCCAGCAGTGAATGGCTAGCGGGTATCGATGAGCAGTTCTTC. The genes are TRBV10-1 and TRBJ2-1; TRBD2 matches at 8 bases. Losses at the gene ends were 3 bases for V and 8 bases for J; bases not matched to a gene: 9. The CDR3 consists of 15 residues. Germline loops: CDR1 WNHNN, CDR2 SYGVQD (reference sequence).

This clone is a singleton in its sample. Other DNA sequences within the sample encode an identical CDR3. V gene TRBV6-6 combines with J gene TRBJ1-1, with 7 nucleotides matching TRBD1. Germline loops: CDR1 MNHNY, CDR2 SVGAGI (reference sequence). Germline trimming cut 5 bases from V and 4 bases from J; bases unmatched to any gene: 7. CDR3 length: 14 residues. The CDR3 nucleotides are TGTGCCAGCAGTATGACAGGGTATAGCACTGAAGCTTTCTTT. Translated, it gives CASSMTGYSTEAFF.

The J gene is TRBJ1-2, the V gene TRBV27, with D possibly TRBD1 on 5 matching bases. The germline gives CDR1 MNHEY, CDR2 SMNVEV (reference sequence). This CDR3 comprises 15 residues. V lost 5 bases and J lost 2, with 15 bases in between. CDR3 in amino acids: CASSPKAYRNYGYTF. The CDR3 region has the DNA TGTGCCAGCAGTCCAAAGGCCTACAGGAACTATGGCTACACCTTC.

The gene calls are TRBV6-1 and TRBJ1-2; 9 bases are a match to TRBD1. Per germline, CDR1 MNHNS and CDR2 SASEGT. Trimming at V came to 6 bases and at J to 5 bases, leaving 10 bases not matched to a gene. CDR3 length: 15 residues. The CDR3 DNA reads TGTGCCAGCAGAGGGAGAATGACAGGGGGTTATGGCTACACCTTC. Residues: CASRGRMTGGYGYTF.

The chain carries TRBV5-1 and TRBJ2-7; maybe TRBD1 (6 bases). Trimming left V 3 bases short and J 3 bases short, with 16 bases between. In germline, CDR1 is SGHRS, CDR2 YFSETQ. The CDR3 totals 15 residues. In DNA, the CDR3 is TGCGCCAGCAGCTCCCCCCACAGGGACGTCTACGAGCAGTACTTC. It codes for CASSSPHRDVYEQYF.

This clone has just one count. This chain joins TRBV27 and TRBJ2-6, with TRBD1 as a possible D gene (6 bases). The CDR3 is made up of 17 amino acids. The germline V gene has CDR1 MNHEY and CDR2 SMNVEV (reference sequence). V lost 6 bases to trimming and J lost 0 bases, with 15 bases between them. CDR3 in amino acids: CASSPTGTTSGANVLTF. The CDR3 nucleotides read TGTGCCAGCAGCCCGACAGGCACCACCTCTGGGGCCAACGTCCTGACTTTC. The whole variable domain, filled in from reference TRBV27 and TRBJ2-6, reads EAQVTQNPRYLITVTGKKLTVTCSQNMNHEYMSWYRQDPGLGLRQIYYSMNVEVTDKGDVPEGYKVSRKEKRNFPLILESPSPNQTSLYFCASSPTGTTSGANVLTFGAGSRLTVL.

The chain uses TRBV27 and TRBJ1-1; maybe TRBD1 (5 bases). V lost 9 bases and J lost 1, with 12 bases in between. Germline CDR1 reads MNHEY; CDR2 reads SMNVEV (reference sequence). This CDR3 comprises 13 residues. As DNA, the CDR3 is TGTGCCAGTCATAGAACAGGGAACACTGAAGCTTTCTTT. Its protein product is CASHRTGNTEAFF.

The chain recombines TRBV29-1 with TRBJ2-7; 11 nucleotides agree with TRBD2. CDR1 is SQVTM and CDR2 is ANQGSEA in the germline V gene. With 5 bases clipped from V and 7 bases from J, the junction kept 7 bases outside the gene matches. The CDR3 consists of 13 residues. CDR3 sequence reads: CSVQLAGVREQYF. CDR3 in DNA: TGCAGCGTTCAACTAGCGGGAGTTAGGGAGCAGTACTTC.

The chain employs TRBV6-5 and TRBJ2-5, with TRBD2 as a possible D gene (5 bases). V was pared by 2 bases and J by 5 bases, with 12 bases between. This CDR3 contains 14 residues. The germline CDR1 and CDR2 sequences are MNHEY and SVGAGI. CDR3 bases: TGTGCCAGCAGTTACGGAGGATGGGTGGAGACCCAGTACTTC. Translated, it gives CASSYGGWVETQYF.

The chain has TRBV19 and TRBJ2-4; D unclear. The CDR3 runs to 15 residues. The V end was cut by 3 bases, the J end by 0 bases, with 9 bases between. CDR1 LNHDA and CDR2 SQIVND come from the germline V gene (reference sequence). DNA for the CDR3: TGTGCCAGTAGTATCTCGTTACTAGCCAAAAACATTCAGTACTTC. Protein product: CASSISLLAKNIQYF.

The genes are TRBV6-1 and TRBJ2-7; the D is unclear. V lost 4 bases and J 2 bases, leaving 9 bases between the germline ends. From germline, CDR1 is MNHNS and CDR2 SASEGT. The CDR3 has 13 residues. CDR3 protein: CASSAEVTYEQYF. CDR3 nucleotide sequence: TGTGCCAGCAGTGCAGAGGTAACCTACGAGCAGTACTTC.

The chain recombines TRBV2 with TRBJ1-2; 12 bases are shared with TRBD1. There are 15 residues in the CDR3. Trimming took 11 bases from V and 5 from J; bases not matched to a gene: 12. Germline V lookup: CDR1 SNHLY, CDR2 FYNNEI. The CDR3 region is CAGRDRGRREYGYTF. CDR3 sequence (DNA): TGTGCCGGCCGGGACAGGGGGCGTAGGGAGTATGGCTACACCTTC.

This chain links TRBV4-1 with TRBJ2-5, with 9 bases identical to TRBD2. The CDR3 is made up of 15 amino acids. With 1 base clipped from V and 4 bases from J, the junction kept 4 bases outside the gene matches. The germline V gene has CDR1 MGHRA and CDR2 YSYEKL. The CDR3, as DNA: TGCGCCAGCAGCCAAGCAGCACTAGCGGGAGAGACCCAGTACTTC. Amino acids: CASSQAALAGETQYF.

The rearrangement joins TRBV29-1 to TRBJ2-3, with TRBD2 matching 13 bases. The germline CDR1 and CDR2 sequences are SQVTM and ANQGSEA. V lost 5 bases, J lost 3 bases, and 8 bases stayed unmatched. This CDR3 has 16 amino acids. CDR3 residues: CSVTSGRAFGTDTQYF. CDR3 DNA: TGCAGCGTTACTAGCGGGAGGGCGTTTGGAACAGATACGCAGTATTTT.

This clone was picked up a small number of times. The CDR3 here is CASSPGTEITGELFF. CDR3 nucleotides: TGTGCCAGCAGCCCTGGGACAGAAATCACCGGGGAGCTGTTTTTT. V is TRBV5-8 and J is TRBJ2-2; 7 bases agree with TRBD1. V lost 4 bases, J lost 4 bases, and 7 bases stayed unmatched. Germline CDR1 reads SGHTS; CDR2 reads YDEGEE. The CDR3 consists of 15 residues.

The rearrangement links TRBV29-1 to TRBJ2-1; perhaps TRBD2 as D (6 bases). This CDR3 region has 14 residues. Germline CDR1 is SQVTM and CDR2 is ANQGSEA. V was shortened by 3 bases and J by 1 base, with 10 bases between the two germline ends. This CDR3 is CSVDTGESYNEQFF. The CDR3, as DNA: TGCAGCGTTGACACGGGGGAATCCTACAATGAGCAGTTCTTC.

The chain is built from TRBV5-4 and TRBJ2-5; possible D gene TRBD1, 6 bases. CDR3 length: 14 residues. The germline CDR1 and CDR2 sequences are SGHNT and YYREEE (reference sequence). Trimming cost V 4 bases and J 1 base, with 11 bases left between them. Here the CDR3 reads CASSPGQSQETQYF. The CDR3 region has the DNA TGTGCCAGCAGCCCAGGACAGTCCCAAGAGACCCAGTACTTC. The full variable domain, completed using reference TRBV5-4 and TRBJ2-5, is ETGVTQSPTHLIKTRGQQVTLRCSSQSGHNTVSWYQQALGQGPQFIFQYYREEENGRGNFPPRFSGLQFPNYSSELNVNALELDDSALYLCASSPGQSQETQYFGPGTRLLVL.

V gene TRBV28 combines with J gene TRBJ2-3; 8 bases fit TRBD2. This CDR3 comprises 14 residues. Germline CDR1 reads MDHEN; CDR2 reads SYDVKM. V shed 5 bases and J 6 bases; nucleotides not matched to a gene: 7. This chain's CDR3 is CASSAGGTPDTQYF. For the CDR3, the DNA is TGTGCCAGCAGTGCGGGGGGCACCCCGGATACGCAGTATTTT.

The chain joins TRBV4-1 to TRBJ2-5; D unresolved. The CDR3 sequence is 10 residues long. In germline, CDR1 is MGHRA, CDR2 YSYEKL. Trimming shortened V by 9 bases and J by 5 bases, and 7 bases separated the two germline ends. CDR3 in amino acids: CASTRETQYF. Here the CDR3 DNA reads TGCGCCAGTACCCGGGAGACCCAGTACTTC.

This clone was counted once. The CDR3 DNA sequence: TGTGCCAGCCACCCGCGTGGTTCGATGAACACTGAAGCTTTCTTT. Translation: CASHPRGSMNTEAFF. The rearrangement uses TRBV18 and TRBJ1-1; D ambiguous. In germline, CDR1 is KGHSH, CDR2 LQKENI. Trimming left V 8 bases short and J 0 bases short, with 16 bases between. The CDR3 is 15 amino acids.

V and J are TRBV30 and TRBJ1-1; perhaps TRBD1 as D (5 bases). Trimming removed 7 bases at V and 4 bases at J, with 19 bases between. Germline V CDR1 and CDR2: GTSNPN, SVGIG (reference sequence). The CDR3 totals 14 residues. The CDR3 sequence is CASTSTAVGTEAFF. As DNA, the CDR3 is TGTGCCTCTACATCGACAGCCGTGGGCACTGAAGCTTTCTTT.

The chain's CDR3 is CASSRGRHQPQHF. Written as DNA, the CDR3 is TGTGCCAGCAGCAGGGGGCGCCATCAGCCCCAGCATTTT. This chain links TRBV2 with TRBJ1-5; 8 bases map to TRBD1. With V trimmed by 6 bases and J by 5 bases, 3 bases remained unmatched. Germline values: CDR1 SNHLY, CDR2 FYNNEI. The CDR3 spans 13 residues.

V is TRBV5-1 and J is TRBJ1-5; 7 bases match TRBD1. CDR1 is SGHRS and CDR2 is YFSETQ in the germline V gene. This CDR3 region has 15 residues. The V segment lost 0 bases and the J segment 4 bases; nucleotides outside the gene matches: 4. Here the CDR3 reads CASSLAGTENQPQHF. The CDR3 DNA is TGCGCCAGCAGCTTGGCCGGGACAGAGAATCAGCCCCAGCATTTT. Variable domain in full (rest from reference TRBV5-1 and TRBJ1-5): KAGVTQTPRYLIKTRGQQVTLSCSPISGHRSVSWYQQTPGQGLQFLFEYFSETQRNKGNFPGRFSGRQFSNSRSEMNVSTLELGDSALYLCASSLAGTENQPQHFGDGTRLSIL.

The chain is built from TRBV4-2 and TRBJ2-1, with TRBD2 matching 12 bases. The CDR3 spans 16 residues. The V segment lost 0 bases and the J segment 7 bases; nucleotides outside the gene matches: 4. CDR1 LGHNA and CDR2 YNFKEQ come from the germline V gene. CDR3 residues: CASSQDPGTSGNEQFF. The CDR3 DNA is TGTGCCAGCAGCCAAGATCCGGGGACTAGCGGGAATGAGCAGTTCTTC.